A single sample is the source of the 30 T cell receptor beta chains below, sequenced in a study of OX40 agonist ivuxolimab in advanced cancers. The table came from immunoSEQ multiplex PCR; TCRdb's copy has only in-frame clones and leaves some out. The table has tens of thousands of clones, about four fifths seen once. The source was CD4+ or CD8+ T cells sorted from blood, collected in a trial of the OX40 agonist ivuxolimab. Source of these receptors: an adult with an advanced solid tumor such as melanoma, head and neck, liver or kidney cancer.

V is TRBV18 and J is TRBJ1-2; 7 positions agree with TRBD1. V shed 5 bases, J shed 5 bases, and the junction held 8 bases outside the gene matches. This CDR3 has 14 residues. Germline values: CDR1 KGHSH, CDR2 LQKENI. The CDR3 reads CASSKDRNTYGYTF. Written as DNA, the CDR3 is TGTGCCAGCTCAAAGGACAGGAATACGTATGGCTACACCTTC. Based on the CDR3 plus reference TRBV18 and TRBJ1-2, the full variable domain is NAGVMQNPRHLVRRRGQEARLRCSPMKGHSHVYWYRQLPEEGLKFMVYLQKENIIDESGMPKERFSAEFPKEGPSILRIQQVVRGDSAAYFCASSKDRNTYGYTFGSGTRLTVV.

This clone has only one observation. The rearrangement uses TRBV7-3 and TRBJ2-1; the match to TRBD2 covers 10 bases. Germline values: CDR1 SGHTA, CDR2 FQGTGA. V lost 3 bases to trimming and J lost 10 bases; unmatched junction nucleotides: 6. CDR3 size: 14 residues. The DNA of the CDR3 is TGTGCCAGCAGCTTGGTGAGCGGGGGGGCGGAGCAGTTCTTC. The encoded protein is CASSLVSGGAEQFF.

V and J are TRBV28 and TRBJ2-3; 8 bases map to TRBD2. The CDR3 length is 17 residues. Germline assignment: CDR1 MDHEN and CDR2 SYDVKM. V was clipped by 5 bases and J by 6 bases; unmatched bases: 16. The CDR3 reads CASSDGGGTLLSDTQYF. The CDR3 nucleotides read TGTGCCAGCAGTGACGGCGGGGGGACCCTTCTGTCGGATACGCAGTATTTT.

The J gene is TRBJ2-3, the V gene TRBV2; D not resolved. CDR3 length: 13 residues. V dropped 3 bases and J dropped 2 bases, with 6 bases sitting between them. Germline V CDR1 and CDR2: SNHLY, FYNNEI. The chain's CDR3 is CASSEGITDTQYF. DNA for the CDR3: TGTGCCAGCAGTGAGGGAATCACAGATACGCAGTATTTT.

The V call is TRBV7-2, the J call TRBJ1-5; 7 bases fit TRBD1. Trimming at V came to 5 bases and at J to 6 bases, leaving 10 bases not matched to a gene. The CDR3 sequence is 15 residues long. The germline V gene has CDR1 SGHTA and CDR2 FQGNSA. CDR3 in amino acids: CASSRQGGSGQPQHF. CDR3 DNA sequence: TGTGCCAGCAGCCGACAGGGCGGCTCCGGTCAGCCCCAGCATTTT.

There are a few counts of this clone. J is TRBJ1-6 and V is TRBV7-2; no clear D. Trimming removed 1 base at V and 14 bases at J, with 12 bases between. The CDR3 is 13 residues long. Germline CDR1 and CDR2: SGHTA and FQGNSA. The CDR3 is CASSLVGRTSLHF. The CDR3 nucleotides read TGTGCCAGCAGCTTAGTGGGTAGGACGTCCCTCCACTTT.

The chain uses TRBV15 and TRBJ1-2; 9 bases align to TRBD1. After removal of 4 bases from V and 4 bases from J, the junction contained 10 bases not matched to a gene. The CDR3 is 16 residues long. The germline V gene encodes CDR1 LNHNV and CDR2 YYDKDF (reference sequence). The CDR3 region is CATSTSGTGRVYGYTF. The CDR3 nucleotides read TGTGCCACCAGCACATCCGGGACAGGGCGCGTCTATGGCTACACCTTC.

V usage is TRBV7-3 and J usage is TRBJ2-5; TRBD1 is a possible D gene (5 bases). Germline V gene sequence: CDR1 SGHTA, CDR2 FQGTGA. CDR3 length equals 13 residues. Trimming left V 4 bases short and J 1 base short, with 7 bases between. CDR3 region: CASSSGAQETQYF. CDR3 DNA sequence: TGTGCCAGCAGCTCTGGGGCCCAAGAGACCCAGTACTTC.

The CDR3 bases are TGTGCCAGCAGCTTTAGGGGTGGGGTTGAAAAACTGTTTTTT. Its protein is CASSFRGGVEKLFF. The V gene is TRBV7-2, the J gene TRBJ1-4; the D gene is possibly TRBD1 (5 bases). This CDR3 is built from 14 residues. Trimming took 3 bases from V and 7 from J, leaving 12 bases between them. CDR1 SGHTA and CDR2 FQGNSA come from the germline V gene.

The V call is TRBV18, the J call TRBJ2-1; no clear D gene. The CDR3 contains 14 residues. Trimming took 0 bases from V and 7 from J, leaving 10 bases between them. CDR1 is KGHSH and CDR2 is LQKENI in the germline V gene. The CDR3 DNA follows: TGTGCCAGCTCACCACCGGCCACAACGAATGAGCAGTTCTTC. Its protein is CASSPPATTNEQFF.

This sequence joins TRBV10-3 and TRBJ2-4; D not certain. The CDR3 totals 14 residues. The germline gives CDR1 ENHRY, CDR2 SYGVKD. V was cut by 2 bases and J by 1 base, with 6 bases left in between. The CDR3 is CAISEGSAKNIQYF. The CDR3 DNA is TGTGCCATCAGTGAGGGGTCGGCCAAAAACATTCAGTACTTC.

The CDR3 DNA reads TGTGCCAGCAGCCGCAAGGGCCAGGGGGGAAACACCATATATTTT. This encodes CASSRKGQGGNTIYF. The chain has TRBV27 and TRBJ1-3; weak D call: TRBD1 (6 bases). V was clipped by 6 bases and J by 4 bases, with 16 bases between them. The V gene's germline CDR1 is MNHEY and CDR2 SMNVEV (reference sequence). The CDR3 length is 15 residues.

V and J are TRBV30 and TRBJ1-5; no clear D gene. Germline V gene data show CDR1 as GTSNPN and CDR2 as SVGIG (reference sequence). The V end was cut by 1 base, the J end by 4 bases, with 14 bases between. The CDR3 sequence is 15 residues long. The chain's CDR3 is CAWSGAADPNQPQHF. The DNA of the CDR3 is TGTGCCTGGAGTGGAGCGGCAGACCCAAATCAGCCCCAGCATTTT. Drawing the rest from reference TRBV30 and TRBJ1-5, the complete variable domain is SQTIHQWPATLVQPVGSPLSLECTVEGTSNPNLYWYRQAAGRGLQLLFYSVGIGQISSEVPQNLSASRPQDRQFILSSKKLLLSDSGFYLCAWSGAADPNQPQHFGDGTRLSIL.

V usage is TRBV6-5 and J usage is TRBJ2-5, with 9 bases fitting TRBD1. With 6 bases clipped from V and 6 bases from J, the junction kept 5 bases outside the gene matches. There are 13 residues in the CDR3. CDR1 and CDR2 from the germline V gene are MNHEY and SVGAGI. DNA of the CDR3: TGTGCCAGCAGACAGGGGGCTGCCCAGACCCAGTACTTC. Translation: CASRQGAAQTQYF.

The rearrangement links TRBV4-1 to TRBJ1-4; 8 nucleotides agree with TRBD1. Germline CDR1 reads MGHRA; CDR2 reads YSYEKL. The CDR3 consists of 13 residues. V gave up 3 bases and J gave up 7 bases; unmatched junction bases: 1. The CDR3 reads CASSQQGAEKLFF. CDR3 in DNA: TGCGCCAGCAGCCAGCAGGGGGCTGAAAAACTGTTTTTT.

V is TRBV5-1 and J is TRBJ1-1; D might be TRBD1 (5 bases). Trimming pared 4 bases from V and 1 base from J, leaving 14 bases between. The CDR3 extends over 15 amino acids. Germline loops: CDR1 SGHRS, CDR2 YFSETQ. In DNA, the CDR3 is TGCGCCAGCAGCCTCGAGAGGGGTTCGAACACTGAAGCTTTCTTT. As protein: CASSLERGSNTEAFF. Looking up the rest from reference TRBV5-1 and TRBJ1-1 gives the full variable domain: KAGVTQTPRYLIKTRGQQVTLSCSPISGHRSVSWYQQTPGQGLQFLFEYFSETQRNKGNFPGRFSGRQFSNSRSEMNVSTLELGDSALYLCASSLERGSNTEAFFGQGTRLTVV.

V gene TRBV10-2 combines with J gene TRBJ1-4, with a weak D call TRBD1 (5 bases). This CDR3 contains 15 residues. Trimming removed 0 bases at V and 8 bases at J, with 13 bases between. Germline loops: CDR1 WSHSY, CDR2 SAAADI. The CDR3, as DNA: TGCGCCAGCAGTGAGTCGTTAGGGGATGGAGAAAAACTGTTTTTT. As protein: CASSESLGDGEKLFF.

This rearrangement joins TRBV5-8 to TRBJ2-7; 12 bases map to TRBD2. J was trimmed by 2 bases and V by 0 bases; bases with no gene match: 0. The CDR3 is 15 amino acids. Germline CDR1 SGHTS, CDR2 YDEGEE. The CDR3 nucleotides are TGTGCCAGCAGCTTGGGGACTAGCGGGGCCTACGAGCAGTACGTC. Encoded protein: CASSLGTSGAYEQYV.

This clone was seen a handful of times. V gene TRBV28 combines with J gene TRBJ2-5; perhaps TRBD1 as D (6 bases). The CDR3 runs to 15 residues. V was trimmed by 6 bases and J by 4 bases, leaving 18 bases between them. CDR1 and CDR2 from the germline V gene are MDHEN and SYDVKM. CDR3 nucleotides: TGTGCCAGCAGCTTGGGAACGACAGGTCGAGAGACCCAGTACTTC. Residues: CASSLGTTGRETQYF.

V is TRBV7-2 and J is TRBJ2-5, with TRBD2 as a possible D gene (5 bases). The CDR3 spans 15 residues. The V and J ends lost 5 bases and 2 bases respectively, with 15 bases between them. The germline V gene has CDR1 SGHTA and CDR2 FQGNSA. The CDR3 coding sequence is TGTGCCAGCAGCCCGAGGGAAGGTGGGCAAGAGACCCAGTACTTC. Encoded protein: CASSPREGGQETQYF. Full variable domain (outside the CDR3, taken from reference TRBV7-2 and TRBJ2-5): GAGVSQSPSNKVTEKGKDVELRCDPISGHTALYWYRQSLGQGLEFLIYFQGNSAPDKSGLPSDRFSAERTGGSVSTLTIQRTQQEDSAVYLCASSPREGGQETQYFGPGTRLLVL.

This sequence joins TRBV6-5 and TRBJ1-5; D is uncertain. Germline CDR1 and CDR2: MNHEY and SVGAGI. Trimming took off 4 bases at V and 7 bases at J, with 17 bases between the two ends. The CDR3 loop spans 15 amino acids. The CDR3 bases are TGTGCCAGCAGTTTATCGATATTACCGGGGCAGCCCCAGCATTTT. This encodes CASSLSILPGQPQHF.

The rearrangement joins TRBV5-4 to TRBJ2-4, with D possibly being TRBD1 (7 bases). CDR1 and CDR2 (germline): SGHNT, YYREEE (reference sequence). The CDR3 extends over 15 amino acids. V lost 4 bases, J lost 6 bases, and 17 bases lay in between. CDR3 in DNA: TGTGCCAGCAGCAGAGAGGGACAGCGGGCAAACATTCAGTACTTC. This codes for CASSREGQRANIQYF.

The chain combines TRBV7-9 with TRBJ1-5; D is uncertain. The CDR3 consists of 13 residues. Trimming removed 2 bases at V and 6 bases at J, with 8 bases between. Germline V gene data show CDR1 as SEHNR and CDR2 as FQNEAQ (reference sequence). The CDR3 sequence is CASSLSTLQPQHF. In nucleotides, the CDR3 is TGTGCCAGCAGCTTATCTACGCTTCAGCCCCAGCATTTT.

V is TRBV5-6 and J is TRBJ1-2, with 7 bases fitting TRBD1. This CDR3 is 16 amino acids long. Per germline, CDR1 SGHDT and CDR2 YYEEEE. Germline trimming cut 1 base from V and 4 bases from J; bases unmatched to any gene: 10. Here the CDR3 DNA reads TGTGCCAGCAGCTTGAGTGGGACAGTGAGTGTCTATGGCTACACCTTC. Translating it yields CASSLSGTVSVYGYTF.

CDR3 nucleotides: TGTGCCAGCGAAAGGATTCAAGCTTTCTTT. It codes for CASERIQAFF. V is TRBV7-9 and J is TRBJ1-1, with unresolved D. Germline V gene sequence: CDR1 SEHNR, CDR2 FQNEAQ (reference sequence). CDR3 length equals 10 residues. V lost 8 bases, J lost 9 bases, and 10 bases lay in between.

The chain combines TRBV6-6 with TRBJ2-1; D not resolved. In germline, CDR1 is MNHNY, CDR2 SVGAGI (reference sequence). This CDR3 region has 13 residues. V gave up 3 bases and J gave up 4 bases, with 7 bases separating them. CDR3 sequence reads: CASSYTQYNEQFF. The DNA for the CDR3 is TGTGCCAGCAGTTATACTCAGTACAATGAGCAGTTCTTC.

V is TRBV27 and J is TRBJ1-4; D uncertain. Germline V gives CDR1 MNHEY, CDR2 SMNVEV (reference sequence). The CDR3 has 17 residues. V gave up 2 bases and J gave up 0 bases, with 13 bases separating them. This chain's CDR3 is CASSLDRTPATNEKLFF. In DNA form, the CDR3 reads TGTGCCAGCAGTTTAGACCGCACCCCGGCAACTAATGAAAAACTGTTTTTT. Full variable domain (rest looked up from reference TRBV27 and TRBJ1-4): EAQVTQNPRYLITVTGKKLTVTCSQNMNHEYMSWYRQDPGLGLRQIYYSMNVEVTDKGDVPEGYKVSRKEKRNFPLILESPSPNQTSLYFCASSLDRTPATNEKLFFGSGTQLSVL.

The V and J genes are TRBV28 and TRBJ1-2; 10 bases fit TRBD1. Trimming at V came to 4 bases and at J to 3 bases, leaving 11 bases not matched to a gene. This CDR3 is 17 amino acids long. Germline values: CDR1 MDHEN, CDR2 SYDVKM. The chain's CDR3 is CASSSPGTGVLHYGYTF. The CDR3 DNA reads TGTGCCAGCAGTTCCCCCGGGACAGGGGTTTTACACTATGGCTACACCTTC.

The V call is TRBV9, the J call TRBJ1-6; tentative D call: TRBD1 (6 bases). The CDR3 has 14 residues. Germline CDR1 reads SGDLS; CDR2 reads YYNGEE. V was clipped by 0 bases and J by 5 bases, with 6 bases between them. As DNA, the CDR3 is TGTGCCAGCAGCGTAGGGACAGATAATTCACCCCTCCACTTT. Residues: CASSVGTDNSPLHF.

Here the CDR3 reads CASSLPGTGGDRGYTF. The DNA for the CDR3 is TGTGCCAGCAGTTTACCAGGCACAGGGGGCGATAGGGGCTACACCTTC. The chain uses TRBV28 and TRBJ1-2, with TRBD1 identical over 9 bases. V was pared by 2 bases and J by 8 bases, with 12 bases of the junction left unmatched. Looked up from germline, CDR1 is MDHEN and CDR2 is SYDVKM. The CDR3 runs to 16 residues.